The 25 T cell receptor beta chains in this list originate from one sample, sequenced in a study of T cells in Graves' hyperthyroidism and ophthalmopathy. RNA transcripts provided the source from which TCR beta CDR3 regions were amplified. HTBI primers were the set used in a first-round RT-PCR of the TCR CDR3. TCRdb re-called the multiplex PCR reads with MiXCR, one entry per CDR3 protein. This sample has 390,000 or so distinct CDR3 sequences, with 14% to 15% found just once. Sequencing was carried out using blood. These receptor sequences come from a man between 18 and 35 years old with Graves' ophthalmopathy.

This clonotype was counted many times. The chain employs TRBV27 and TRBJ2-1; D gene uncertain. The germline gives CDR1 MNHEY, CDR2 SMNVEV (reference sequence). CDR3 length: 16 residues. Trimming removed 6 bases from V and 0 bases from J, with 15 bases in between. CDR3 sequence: CASSNQVLGSYNEQFF. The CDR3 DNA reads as TGTGCCAGCAGCAATCAAGTCCTCGGCTCCTACAATGAGCAGTTCTTC.

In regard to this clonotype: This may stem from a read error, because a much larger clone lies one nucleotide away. CDR3 region: CASSYPLDYYEQYF. The CDR3 region has the DNA TGTGCCAGCAGTTACCCGCTGGATTACTACGAGCAGTACTTC. The rearrangement links TRBV6-5 to TRBJ2-7; D remains ambiguous. Looked up from germline, CDR1 is MNHEY and CDR2 is SVGAGI. Trimming cost V 2 bases and J 3 bases, with 11 bases left between them. This CDR3 has 14 amino acids.

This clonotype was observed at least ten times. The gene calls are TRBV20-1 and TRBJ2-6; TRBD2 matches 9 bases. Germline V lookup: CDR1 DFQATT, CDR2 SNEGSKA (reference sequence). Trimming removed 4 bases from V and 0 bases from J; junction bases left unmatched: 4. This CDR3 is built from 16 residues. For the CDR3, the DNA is TGCAGTGCTAACCTAGCGGGATCCTCTGGGGCCAACGTCCTGACTTTC. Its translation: CSANLAGSSGANVLTF.

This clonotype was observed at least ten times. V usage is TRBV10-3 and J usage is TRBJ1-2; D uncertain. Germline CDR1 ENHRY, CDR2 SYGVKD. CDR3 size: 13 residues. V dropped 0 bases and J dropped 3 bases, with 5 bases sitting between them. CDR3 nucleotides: TGTGCCATCAGTGAGTCGCAGGACTATGGCTACACCTTC. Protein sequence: CAISESQDYGYTF.

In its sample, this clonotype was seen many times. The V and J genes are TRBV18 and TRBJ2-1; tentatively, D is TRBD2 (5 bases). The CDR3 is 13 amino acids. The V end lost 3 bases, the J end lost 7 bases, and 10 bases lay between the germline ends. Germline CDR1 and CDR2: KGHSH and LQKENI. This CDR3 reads CASSPASLNEQFF. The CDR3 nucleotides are TGTGCCAGCTCACCGGCTAGCTTGAATGAGCAGTTCTTC. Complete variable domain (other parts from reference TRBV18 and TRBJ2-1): NAGVMQNPRHLVRRRGQEARLRCSPMKGHSHVYWYRQLPEEGLKFMVYLQKENIIDESGMPKERFSAEFPKEGPSILRIQQVVRGDSAAYFCASSPASLNEQFFGPGTRLTVL.

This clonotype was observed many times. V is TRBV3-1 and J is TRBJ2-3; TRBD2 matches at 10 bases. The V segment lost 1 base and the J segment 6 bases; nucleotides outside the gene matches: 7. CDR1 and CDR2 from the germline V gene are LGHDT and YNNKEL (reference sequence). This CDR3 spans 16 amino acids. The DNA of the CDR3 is TGTGCCAGCAGCCAAGGTCCAGCGGGGGGGCACGATACGCAGTATTTT. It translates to CASSQGPAGGHDTQYF.

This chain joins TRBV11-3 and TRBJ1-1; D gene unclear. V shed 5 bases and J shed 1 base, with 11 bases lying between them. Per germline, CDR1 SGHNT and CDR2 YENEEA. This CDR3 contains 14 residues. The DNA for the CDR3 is TGTGCCAGCAGCCTCAGTGAAGAGAACACTGAAGCTTTCTTT. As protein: CASSLSEENTEAFF.

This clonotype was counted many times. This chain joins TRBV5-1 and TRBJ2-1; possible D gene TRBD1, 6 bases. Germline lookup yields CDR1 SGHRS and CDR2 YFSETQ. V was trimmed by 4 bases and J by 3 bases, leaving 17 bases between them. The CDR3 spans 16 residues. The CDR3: CASSPYRDTFYNEQFF. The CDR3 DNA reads TGCGCCAGCAGCCCATACCGGGACACCTTCTACAATGAGCAGTTCTTC. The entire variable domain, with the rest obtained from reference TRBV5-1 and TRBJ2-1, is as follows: KAGVTQTPRYLIKTRGQQVTLSCSPISGHRSVSWYQQTPGQGLQFLFEYFSETQRNKGNFPGRFSGRQFSNSRSEMNVSTLELGDSALYLCASSPYRDTFYNEQFFGPGTRLTVL.

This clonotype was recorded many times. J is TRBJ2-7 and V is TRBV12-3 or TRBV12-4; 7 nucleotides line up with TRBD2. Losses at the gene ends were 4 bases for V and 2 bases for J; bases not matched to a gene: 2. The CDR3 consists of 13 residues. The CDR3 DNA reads TGTGCCAGCAGTTCCGGGGGGACCTACGAGCAGTACTTC. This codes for CASSSGGTYEQYF.

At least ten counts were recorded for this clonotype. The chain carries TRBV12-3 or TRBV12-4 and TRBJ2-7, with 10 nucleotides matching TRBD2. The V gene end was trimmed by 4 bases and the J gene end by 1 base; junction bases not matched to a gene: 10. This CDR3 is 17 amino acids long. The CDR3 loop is CASSSPSLAGISYEQYF. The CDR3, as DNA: TGTGCCAGCAGTTCGCCTTCACTAGCGGGGATTTCCTACGAGCAGTACTTC.

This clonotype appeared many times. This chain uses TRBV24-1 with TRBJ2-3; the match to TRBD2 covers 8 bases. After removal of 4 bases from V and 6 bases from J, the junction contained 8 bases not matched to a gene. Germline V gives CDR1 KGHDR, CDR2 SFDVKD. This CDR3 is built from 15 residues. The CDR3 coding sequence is TGTGCCACCAGTGAGTCAGCGGGGGTTCGGGATACGCAGTATTTT. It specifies CATSESAGVRDTQYF.

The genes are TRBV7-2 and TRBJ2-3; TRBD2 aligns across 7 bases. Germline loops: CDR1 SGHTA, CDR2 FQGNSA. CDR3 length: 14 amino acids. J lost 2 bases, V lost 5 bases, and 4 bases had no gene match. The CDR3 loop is CASSLREVTDTQYF. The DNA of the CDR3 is TGTGCCAGCAGCCTTCGGGAGGTCACAGATACGCAGTATTTT.

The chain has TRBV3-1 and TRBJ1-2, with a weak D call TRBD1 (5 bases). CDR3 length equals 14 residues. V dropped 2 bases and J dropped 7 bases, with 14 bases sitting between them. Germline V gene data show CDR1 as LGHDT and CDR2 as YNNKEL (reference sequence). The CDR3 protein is CASSQTPPGGGYTF. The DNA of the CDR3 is TGTGCCAGCAGCCAAACCCCCCCCGGGGGTGGCTACACCTTC.

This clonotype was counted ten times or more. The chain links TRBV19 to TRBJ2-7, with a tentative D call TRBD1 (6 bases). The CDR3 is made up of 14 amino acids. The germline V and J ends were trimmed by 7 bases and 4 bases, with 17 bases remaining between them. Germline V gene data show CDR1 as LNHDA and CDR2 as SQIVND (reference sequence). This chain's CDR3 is CASMGQGLSYEQYF. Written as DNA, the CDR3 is TGTGCCAGTATGGGGCAGGGGCTTTCGTACGAGCAGTACTTC.

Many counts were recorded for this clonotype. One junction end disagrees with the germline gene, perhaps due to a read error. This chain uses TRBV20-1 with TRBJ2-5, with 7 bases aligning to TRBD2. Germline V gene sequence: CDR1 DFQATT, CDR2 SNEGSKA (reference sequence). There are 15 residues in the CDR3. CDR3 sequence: CSARAWPSGQETQYF. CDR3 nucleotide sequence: TGCAGTGCCAGAGCGTGGCCTAGCGGACAAGAGACCCAGTACTTC.

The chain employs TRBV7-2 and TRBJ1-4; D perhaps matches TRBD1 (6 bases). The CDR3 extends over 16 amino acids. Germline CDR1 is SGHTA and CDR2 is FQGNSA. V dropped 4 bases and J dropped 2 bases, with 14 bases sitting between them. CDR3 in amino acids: CASSWRRGRTNEKLFF. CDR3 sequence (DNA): TGTGCCAGCAGCTGGCGCCGGGGGCGCACTAATGAAAAACTGTTTTTT.

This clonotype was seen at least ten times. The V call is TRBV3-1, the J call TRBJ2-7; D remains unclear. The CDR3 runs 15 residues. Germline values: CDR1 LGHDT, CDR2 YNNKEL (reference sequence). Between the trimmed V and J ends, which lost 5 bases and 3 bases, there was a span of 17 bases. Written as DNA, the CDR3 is TGTGCCAGCAGCAACAATCCAGGAATAATCTACGAGCAGTACTTC. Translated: CASSNNPGIIYEQYF.

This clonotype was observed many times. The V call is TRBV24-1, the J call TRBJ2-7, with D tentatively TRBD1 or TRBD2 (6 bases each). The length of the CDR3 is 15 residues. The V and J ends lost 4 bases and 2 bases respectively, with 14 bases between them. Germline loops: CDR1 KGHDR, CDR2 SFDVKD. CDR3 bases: TGTGCCACCAGTGAGTCACAGGGAGGCACCTACGAGCAGTACTTC. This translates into CATSESQGGTYEQYF.

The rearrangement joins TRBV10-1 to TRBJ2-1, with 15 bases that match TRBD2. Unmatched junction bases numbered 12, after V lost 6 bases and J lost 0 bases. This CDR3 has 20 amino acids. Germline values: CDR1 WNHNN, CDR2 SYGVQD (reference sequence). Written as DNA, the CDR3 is TGCGCCAGCAGGGAATTGGGACTAGCGGGGGGCCGAGGCTCCTACAATGAGCAGTTCTTC. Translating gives CASRELGLAGGRGSYNEQFF.

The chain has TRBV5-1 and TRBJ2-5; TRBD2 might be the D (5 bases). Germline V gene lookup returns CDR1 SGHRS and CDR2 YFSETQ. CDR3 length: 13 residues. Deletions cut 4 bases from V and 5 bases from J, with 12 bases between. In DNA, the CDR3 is TGCGCCAGCAGCCCGAACCGGAGGGAGACCCAGTACTTC. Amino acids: CASSPNRRETQYF. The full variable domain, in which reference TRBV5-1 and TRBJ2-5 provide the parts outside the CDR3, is KAGVTQTPRYLIKTRGQQVTLSCSPISGHRSVSWYQQTPGQGLQFLFEYFSETQRNKGNFPGRFSGRQFSNSRSEMNVSTLELGDSALYLCASSPNRRETQYFGPGTRLLVL.

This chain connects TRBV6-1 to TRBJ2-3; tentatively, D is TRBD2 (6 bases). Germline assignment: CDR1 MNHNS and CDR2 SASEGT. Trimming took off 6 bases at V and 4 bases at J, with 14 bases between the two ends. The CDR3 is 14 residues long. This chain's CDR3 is CASRRPGVPDTQYF. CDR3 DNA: TGTGCCAGCAGAAGGCCGGGGGTCCCAGATACGCAGTATTTT.

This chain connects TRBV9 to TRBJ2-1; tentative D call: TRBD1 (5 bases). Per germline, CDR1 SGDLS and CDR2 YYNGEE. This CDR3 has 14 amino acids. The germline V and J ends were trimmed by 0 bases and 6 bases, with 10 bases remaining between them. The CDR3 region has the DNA TGTGCCAGCAGCGTAGAGGCAGGGCGCAATGAGCAGTTCTTC. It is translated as CASSVEAGRNEQFF.

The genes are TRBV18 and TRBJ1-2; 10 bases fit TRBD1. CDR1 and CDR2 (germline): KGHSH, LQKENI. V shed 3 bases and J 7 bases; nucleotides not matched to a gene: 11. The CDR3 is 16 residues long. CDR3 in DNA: TGTGCCAGCTCACCCCGGGACAGGGGCGCTGGAGGTGGCTACACCTTC. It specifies CASSPRDRGAGGGYTF.

The CDR3 sequence is CASSSGTGGIYEQYF. The CDR3, as DNA: TGTGCCAGCAGCTCTGGGACAGGGGGAATCTACGAGCAGTACTTC. The rearrangement links TRBV7-9 to TRBJ2-7; TRBD1 matches at 11 bases. The CDR3 has 15 amino acids. The V gene end was trimmed by 4 bases and the J gene end by 3 bases; junction bases not matched to a gene: 5. CDR1 is SEHNR, CDR2 FQNEAQ, per germline (reference sequence). Together with reference TRBV7-9 and TRBJ2-7, the CDR3 gives the full variable domain: DTGVSQNPRHKITKRGQNVTFRCDPISEHNRLYWYRQTLGQGPEFLTYFQNEAQLEKSRLLSDRFSAERPKGSFSTLEIQRTEQGDSAMYLCASSSGTGGIYEQYFGPGTRLTVT.

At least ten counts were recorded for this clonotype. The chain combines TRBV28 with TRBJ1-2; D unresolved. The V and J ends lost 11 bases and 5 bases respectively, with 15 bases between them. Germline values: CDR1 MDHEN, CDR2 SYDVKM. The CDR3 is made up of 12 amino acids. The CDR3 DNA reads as TGTGCCGCTACCGGGCCAGGATATGGCTACACCTTC. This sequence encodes CAATGPGYGYTF.